These 32 T cell receptor beta chains were all obtained from the same sample, sequenced in a study of cytomegalovirus exposure and HLA in healthy donors. Clones were read by immunoSEQ multiplex PCR, and TCRdb kept only the in-frame ones, dropping some. The sample contains about 220,000 clones, 85% to 95% of which appear only once. The sequencing input was PBMCs. The receptor source for this set is a young woman in good health and CMV-seronegative.

The chain has TRBV7-2 and TRBJ2-7; the match to TRBD2 covers 8 bases. Germline CDR1 is SGHTA and CDR2 is FQGNSA. This CDR3 contains 15 residues. V lost 8 bases to trimming and J lost 3 bases; unmatched junction nucleotides: 12. The CDR3 coding sequence is TGTGCCAGCTTCGAGACTGCGGGAGGATACTACGAGCAGTACTTC. It encodes CASFETAGGYYEQYF.

The CDR3 coding sequence is TGCGCCAGCAGCTCGCCCCCTACAGGGTATGGCTACACCTTC. This translates into CASSSPPTGYGYTF. V is TRBV5-1 and J is TRBJ1-2, with TRBD1 as a possible D gene (6 bases). The CDR3 runs 14 residues. From germline, CDR1 is SGHRS and CDR2 YFSETQ. V lost 3 bases and J 5 bases, leaving 14 bases between the germline ends.

The chain links TRBV29-1 to TRBJ2-7, with a tentative D call TRBD1 (6 bases). V gave up 1 base and J gave up 3 bases, with 13 bases separating them. There are 14 residues in the CDR3. CDR1 and CDR2 from the germline V gene are SQVTM and ANQGSEA. The CDR3 DNA reads as TGCAGCGTTGAAGCTCCCGGGACATTCTACGAGCAGTACTTC. Protein product: CSVEAPGTFYEQYF.

V and J are TRBV6-1 and TRBJ2-2, with 8 bases identical to TRBD1. The junction had 4 bases not matched to a gene; V was cut back by 4 bases and J by 3 bases. CDR1 is MNHNS, CDR2 SASEGT, per germline. The CDR3 is 15 residues long. The CDR3 bases are TGTGCCAGCAGTGGAGAGACAGGGGACACCGGGGAGCTGTTTTTT. Protein sequence: CASSGETGDTGELFF.

The rearrangement uses TRBV28 and TRBJ2-7; the D gene is possibly TRBD1 (5 bases). CDR3 size: 14 residues. With 5 bases removed from V and 7 bases from J, the gap between germline ends came to 18 bases. In germline, CDR1 is MDHEN, CDR2 SYDVKM. This chain's CDR3 is CASSPRTWKEEQYF. DNA of the CDR3: TGTGCCAGCAGTCCGAGGACATGGAAGGAGGAGCAGTACTTC.

This sequence joins TRBV18 and TRBJ2-2, with D possibly matching TRBD1 (5 bases). Germline loops: CDR1 KGHSH, CDR2 LQKENI. V was pared by 2 bases and J by 4 bases, with 11 bases between. The CDR3 length is 15 residues. The CDR3 here is CASSPRQGGTGELFF. The CDR3 DNA follows: TGTGCCAGCTCACCAAGGCAGGGCGGCACCGGGGAGCTGTTTTTT.

V and J are TRBV5-8 and TRBJ2-7; 7 bases align to TRBD1. Per germline, CDR1 SGHTS and CDR2 YDEGEE. V shed 7 bases and J 0 bases; nucleotides not matched to a gene: 16. There are 17 residues in the CDR3. The DNA for the CDR3 is TGTGCCAGCCAAGCTCGTTTTGGGACAGCAAGCTCCTACGAGCAGTACTTC. This sequence encodes CASQARFGTASSYEQYF.

This chain connects TRBV5-1 to TRBJ2-7; TRBD2 matches 12 bases. Germline lookup yields CDR1 SGHRS and CDR2 YFSETQ. The trim removed 3 bases at V and 2 bases at J, leaving 9 bases unmatched. The CDR3 contains 17 residues. The CDR3 DNA is TGCGCCAGCAGCTGGCGGACTAGCGGGACCAGTACCTACGAGCAGTACTTC. Residues: CASSWRTSGTSTYEQYF.

The chain has TRBV21-1 and TRBJ2-7; the DNA was not used to check the table's D call, TRBD1. TRBV21-1 constitutes a pseudogene. This CDR3 contains 13 residues. In DNA form, the CDR3 reads TGTGCCAGCAGCTCACCGCCCAGGGACGAGCAGTACTTC. It translates to CASSSPPRDEQYF.

V is TRBV11-2 and J is TRBJ2-2; TRBD2 agrees at 8 bases. There are 16 residues in the CDR3. Germline CDR1 reads SGHAT; CDR2 reads FQNNGV. Trimming took 3 bases from V and 4 from J; bases not matched to a gene: 7. The CDR3 nucleotides are TGTGCCAGCAGCTTGATCACTGCGGGGGGCACCGGGGAGCTGTTTTTT. As protein: CASSLITAGGTGELFF.

The V and J genes are TRBV11-2 and TRBJ2-7; the D is unclear. Trimming left V 4 bases short and J 7 bases short, with 11 bases between. Germline loops: CDR1 SGHAT, CDR2 FQNNGV. This CDR3 is 12 amino acids long. Here the CDR3 reads CASSSSTLEQYF. In nucleotides, the CDR3 is TGTGCCAGCAGCTCGTCTACCTTGGAGCAGTACTTC.

The V gene is TRBV28, the J gene TRBJ1-4; 7 bases are shared with TRBD1. This CDR3 region has 17 residues. Germline V gene lookup returns CDR1 MDHEN and CDR2 SYDVKM. J lost 4 bases, V lost 4 bases, and 12 bases had no gene match. The CDR3 sequence: CASSSSRDRDYNEKLFF. CDR3 sequence (DNA): TGTGCCAGCAGTTCGTCGAGAGACAGGGATTATAATGAAAAACTGTTTTTT.

The gene calls are TRBV6-1 and TRBJ2-2; weak D call: TRBD1 (6 bases). V was pared by 8 bases and J by 0 bases, with 13 bases between. CDR1 and CDR2 from the germline V gene are MNHNS and SASEGT. The CDR3 sequence is 15 residues long. CDR3 DNA: TGTGCCAGCCTTACAGGGCCTTCGAACACCGGGGAGCTGTTTTTT. This encodes CASLTGPSNTGELFF.

The chain links TRBV27 to TRBJ2-7; 9 nucleotides agree with TRBD1. CDR1 and CDR2 (germline): MNHEY, SMNVEV (reference sequence). V was clipped by 3 bases and J by 3 bases; unmatched bases: 3. CDR3 length: 14 amino acids. The CDR3 is CASSFPGQGYEQYF. The CDR3, as DNA: TGTGCCAGCAGTTTTCCGGGACAGGGCTACGAGCAGTACTTC.

CDR3: CSVEQGANPDTQYF. In DNA, the CDR3 is TGCAGCGTTGAACAGGGGGCGAACCCAGATACGCAGTATTTT. This chain uses TRBV29-1 with TRBJ2-3, with TRBD1 identical over 8 bases. The CDR3 runs 14 residues. Germline loops: CDR1 SQVTM, CDR2 ANQGSEA. Trimming at V came to 2 bases and at J to 4 bases, leaving 5 bases not matched to a gene.

The chain is built from TRBV2 and TRBJ1-1; unclear D gene. The V end was cut by 2 bases, the J end by 4 bases, with 5 bases between. CDR1 is SNHLY, CDR2 FYNNEI, per germline. This CDR3 comprises 12 residues. This CDR3 reads CASSEPGTEAFF. The CDR3 bases are TGTGCCAGCAGTGAACCGGGCACTGAAGCTTTCTTT.

The rearrangement links TRBV29-1 to TRBJ2-5; 9 bases map to TRBD1. CDR3 length: 13 residues. Trimming removed 4 bases from V and 5 bases from J; junction bases left unmatched: 5. Germline values: CDR1 SQVTM, CDR2 ANQGSEA. The CDR3 nucleotides are TGCAGCGTTGGGACAGGGGTCCGGGAGACCCAGTACTTC. Protein sequence: CSVGTGVRETQYF.

The chain uses TRBV6-6 and TRBJ2-1, with TRBD2 as a possible D gene (6 bases). The V and J ends lost 8 bases and 1 base respectively, with 9 bases between them. Germline V gives CDR1 MNHNY, CDR2 SVGAGI (reference sequence). CDR3 length equals 13 residues. The CDR3 protein is CASRGLSYNEQFF. In DNA, the CDR3 is TGTGCCAGCCGGGGGTTGTCCTACAATGAGCAGTTCTTC.

The J gene is TRBJ1-1, the V gene TRBV6-4, with a tentative D call TRBD1 (5 bases). CDR1 is MRHNA and CDR2 is SNTAGT in the germline V gene. V was cut by 7 bases and J by 2 bases, with 14 bases left in between. The CDR3 runs to 14 residues. The CDR3 is CASTGGRFNTEAFF. The CDR3 DNA reads TGTGCCAGCACGGGGGGGAGATTTAACACTGAAGCTTTCTTT.

The V gene is TRBV5-4, the J gene TRBJ2-3; TRBD1 matches at 9 bases. Germline CDR1 and CDR2: SGHNT and YYREEE (reference sequence). This CDR3 has 20 amino acids. Unmatched junction bases numbered 19, after V lost 4 bases and J lost 1 base. This chain's CDR3 is CASSLPGTGSKGFGTDTQYF. The CDR3 nucleotides read TGTGCCAGCAGCCTCCCCGGGACAGGGTCTAAGGGTTTTGGCACAGATACGCAGTATTTT. Variable domain in full (rest from reference TRBV5-4 and TRBJ2-3): ETGVTQSPTHLIKTRGQQVTLRCSSQSGHNTVSWYQQALGQGPQFIFQYYREEENGRGNFPPRFSGLQFPNYSSELNVNALELDDSALYLCASSLPGTGSKGFGTDTQYFGPGTRLTVL.

The chain employs TRBV27 and TRBJ2-3; 15 bases agree with TRBD2. V trimming: 5 bases; J trimming: 6 bases; junction bases outside the gene matches: 15. The CDR3 is 19 residues long. Germline V CDR1 and CDR2: MNHEY, SMNVEV (reference sequence). CDR3 sequence: CASSGVKRTSGRAADTQYF. The CDR3 nucleotides read TGTGCCAGCAGTGGGGTCAAAAGGACTAGCGGGAGGGCCGCCGATACGCAGTATTTT.

As regards this clone: This same CDR3 is encoded by further DNA sequences in the sample. The chain is built from TRBV5-1 and TRBJ1-2; a weak D match, TRBD1 (5 bases). Germline V gene lookup returns CDR1 SGHRS and CDR2 YFSETQ. This CDR3 has 13 amino acids. The ends were cut back, 1 base at V and 1 base at J, with 5 bases in the middle. This chain's CDR3 is CASSLQGNYGYTF. CDR3 nucleotides: TGCGCCAGCAGCTTGCAGGGTAACTATGGCTACACCTTC.

The V call is TRBV27, the J call TRBJ2-1, with D tentatively TRBD2 (6 bases). V was trimmed by 9 bases and J by 10 bases, leaving 19 bases between them. The germline gives CDR1 MNHEY, CDR2 SMNVEV (reference sequence). The CDR3 totals 13 residues. The CDR3 spells CASRTGRGGEQFF. DNA for the CDR3: TGTGCCAGTAGGACGGGGCGGGGTGGGGAGCAGTTCTTC.

This clone was seen only a few times. This sequence joins TRBV7-2 and TRBJ1-3; D possibly corresponds to TRBD1 (6 bases). This CDR3 is built from 14 residues. CDR1 is SGHTA and CDR2 is FQGNSA in the germline V gene. With 5 bases removed from V and 1 base from J, the gap between germline ends came to 9 bases. The CDR3 DNA follows: TGTGCCAGCAGCCACAGGGATTCTGGAAACACCATATATTTT. It codes for CASSHRDSGNTIYF.

V gene TRBV30 combines with J gene TRBJ2-3; TRBD1 agrees at 8 bases. CDR1 is GTSNPN, CDR2 SVGIG, per germline (reference sequence). CDR3 length: 14 residues. The J segment lost 5 bases and the V segment lost 2 bases, leaving 6 bases of the junction unmatched. The CDR3, as DNA: TGTGCCTGGAGTTTTACAGGGGGAGGAGATACGCAGTATTTT. Its translation: CAWSFTGGGDTQYF.

The V call is TRBV18, the J call TRBJ2-7; 7 positions agree with TRBD2. Germline-derived CDR1 and CDR2 are KGHSH and LQKENI. The CDR3 is 16 residues long. V shed 4 bases, J shed 0 bases, and the junction held 9 bases outside the gene matches. CDR3 DNA: TGTGCCAGCTCACGAGGGGCGGGAGCCTTCTCCTACGAGCAGTACTTC. It encodes CASSRGAGAFSYEQYF.

The V call is TRBV19, the J call TRBJ1-5; 7 bases line up with TRBD1. J was trimmed by 9 bases and V by 6 bases; bases with no gene match: 11. Germline-derived CDR1 and CDR2 are LNHDA and SQIVND (reference sequence). The CDR3 spans 14 residues. This CDR3 is CASRQDRVIGPQHF. DNA for the CDR3: TGTGCCAGTAGGCAAGACAGGGTGATCGGGCCCCAGCATTTT.

V gene TRBV29-1 combines with J gene TRBJ1-2; 9 nucleotides align to TRBD1. CDR3 length equals 15 residues. CDR1 and CDR2 from the germline V gene are SQVTM and ANQGSEA. Trimming took 2 bases from V and 6 from J; bases not matched to a gene: 10. The CDR3 DNA reads as TGCAGCGTTGAAATATCGGGACAGGGCTTGGATGGCTACACCTTC. The encoded protein is CSVEISGQGLDGYTF.

J is TRBJ2-7 and V is TRBV19; possible D gene TRBD1, 7 bases. The germline V gene has CDR1 LNHDA and CDR2 SQIVND (reference sequence). The CDR3 runs 15 residues. The V end was cut by 8 bases, the J end by 1 base, with 18 bases between. The CDR3 protein is CASSYGRGASYEQYF. The CDR3 DNA is TGTGCCAGTTCATACGGCAGGGGGGCGTCCTACGAGCAGTACTTC.

The genes are TRBV2 and TRBJ2-1, with TRBD2 identical over 7 bases. This CDR3 region has 13 residues. From germline, CDR1 is SNHLY and CDR2 FYNNEI. Trimming at V came to 3 bases and at J to 8 bases, leaving 4 bases not matched to a gene. The CDR3 bases are TGTGCCAGCAGTGATATGGGGAGGGATGAGCAGTTCTTC. It encodes CASSDMGRDEQFF.

This clone appeared a few times. The chain is built from TRBV6-4 and TRBJ2-1; D possibly corresponds to TRBD2 (6 bases). The CDR3 spans 14 residues. Deletions cut 6 bases from V and 4 bases from J, with 13 bases between. Germline V CDR1 and CDR2: MRHNA, SNTAGT. DNA for the CDR3: TGTGCCAGCAGCGGGACTCCCGAATACAATGAGCAGTTCTTC. It specifies CASSGTPEYNEQFF.

The chain joins TRBV14 to TRBJ1-2; D call uncertain. This CDR3 region has 16 residues. V gave up 0 bases and J gave up 3 bases, with 14 bases separating them. In germline, CDR1 is SGHDN, CDR2 FVKESK. The CDR3 loop is CASSQDWGGLDYGYTF. DNA for the CDR3: TGTGCCAGCAGCCAAGATTGGGGAGGTTTAGACTATGGCTACACCTTC.